This T cell receptor beta chain comes out of a study of blood T cell repertoires in COVID-19. The length of the CDR3 is 14 residues. The V end was cut by 7 bases, the J end by 1 base, with 11 bases between. Per germline, CDR1 MDHEN and CDR2 SYDVKM. Clones were sequenced by immunoSEQ multiplex PCR, and TCRdb holds only the in-frame ones, with some missing. The sample records a few hundred thousand clones, about 85% being singletons. The specimen sequenced was peripheral blood. This sequence joins TRBV28 and TRBJ1-3, with D possibly matching TRBD1 (6 bases). The sequence was collected from a woman aged 18-30 years with acute or convalescent COVID-19. CDR3 nucleotides: TGTGCCAGCACGGGGGGCCTTTCTGGAAACACCATATATTTT. Amino acid sequence: CASTGGLSGNTIYF.